This TCR beta chain was retrieved from a study of blood T cell repertoires in COVID-19. In the authors' workflow: Cell counts per sample came from amplifying reference gene primers. Method: immunoSEQ multiplex PCR; TCRdb's copy keeps in-frame clones and lacks some. That table gives V, J and clone size, and the DNA gave D and trimming. The profile shows about 320,000 clones, around 90% of them singletons. The CDR3 is made up of 18 amino acids. Before being deemed recovered, Cohort 3 donors had two negative PCRs, clearance, or symptom resolution. Sequencing was done on a sample of PBMCs or T cells enriched from blood (not recorded which). The V and J genes are TRBV21-1 and TRBJ2-6; the table's D gene call, TRBD1, was not cross checked with the DNA. TRBV21-1 is a pseudogene locus. The sequence derives from a woman aged 30 to 39 who had recovered from COVID-19. CDR3 residues: CASSGRDRGYTGANVLTF. DNA for the CDR3: TGTGCCAGCAGCGGACGGGACAGGGGTTATACTGGGGCCAACGTCCTGACTTTC.